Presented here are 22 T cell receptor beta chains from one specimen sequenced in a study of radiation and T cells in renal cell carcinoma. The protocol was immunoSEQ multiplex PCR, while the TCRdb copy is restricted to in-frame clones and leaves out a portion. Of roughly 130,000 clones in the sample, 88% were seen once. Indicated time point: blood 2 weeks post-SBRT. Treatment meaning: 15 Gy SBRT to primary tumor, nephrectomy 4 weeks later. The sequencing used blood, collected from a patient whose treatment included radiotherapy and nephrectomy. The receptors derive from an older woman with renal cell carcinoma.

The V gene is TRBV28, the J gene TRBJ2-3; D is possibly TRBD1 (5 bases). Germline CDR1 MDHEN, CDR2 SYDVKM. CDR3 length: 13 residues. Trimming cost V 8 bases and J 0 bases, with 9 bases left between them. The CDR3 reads CASGAHSTDTQYF. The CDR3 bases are TGTGCCAGCGGGGCGCACAGCACAGATACGCAGTATTTT. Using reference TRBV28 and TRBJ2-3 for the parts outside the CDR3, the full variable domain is DVKVTQSSRYLVKRTGEKVFLECVQDMDHENMFWYRQDPGLGLRLIYFSYDVKMKEKGDIPEGYSVSREKKERFSLILESASTNQTSMYLCASGAHSTDTQYFGPGTRLTVL.

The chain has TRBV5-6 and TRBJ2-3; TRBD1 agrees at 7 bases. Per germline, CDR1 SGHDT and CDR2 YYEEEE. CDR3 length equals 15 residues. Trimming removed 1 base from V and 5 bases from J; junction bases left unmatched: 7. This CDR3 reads CASSLFRTGRDTQYF. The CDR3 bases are TGTGCCAGCAGCTTGTTCCGGACAGGTCGAGATACGCAGTATTTT. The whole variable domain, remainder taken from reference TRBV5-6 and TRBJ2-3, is DAGVTQSPTHLIKTRGQQVTLRCSPKSGHDTVSWYQQALGQGPQFIFQYYEEEERQRGNFPDRFSGHQFPNYSSELNVNALLLGDSALYLCASSLFRTGRDTQYFGPGTRLTVL.

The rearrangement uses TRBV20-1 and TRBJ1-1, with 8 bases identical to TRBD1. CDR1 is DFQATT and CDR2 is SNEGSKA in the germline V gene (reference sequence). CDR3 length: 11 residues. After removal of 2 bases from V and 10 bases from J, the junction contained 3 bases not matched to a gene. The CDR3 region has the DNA TGCAGTGCTAGACCACAGGGGGGAGCTTTCTTT. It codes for CSARPQGGAFF.

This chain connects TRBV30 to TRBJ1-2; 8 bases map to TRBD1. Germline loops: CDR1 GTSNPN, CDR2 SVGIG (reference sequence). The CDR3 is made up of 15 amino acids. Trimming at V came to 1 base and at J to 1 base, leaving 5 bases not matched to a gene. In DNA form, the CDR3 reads TGTGCCTGGAGTGGACAGGGGATGGGTAACTATGGCTACACCTTC. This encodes CAWSGQGMGNYGYTF.

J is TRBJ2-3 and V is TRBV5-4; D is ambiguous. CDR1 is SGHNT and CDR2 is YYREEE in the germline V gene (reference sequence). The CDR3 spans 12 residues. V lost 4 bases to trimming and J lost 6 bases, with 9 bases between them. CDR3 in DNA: TGTGCCAGCAGCCTCCCCCGGGATACGCAGTATTTT. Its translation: CASSLPRDTQYF.

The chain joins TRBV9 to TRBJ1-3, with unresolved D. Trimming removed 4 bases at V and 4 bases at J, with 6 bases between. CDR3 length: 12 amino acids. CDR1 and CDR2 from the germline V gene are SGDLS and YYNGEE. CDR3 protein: CASSPGGNTIYF. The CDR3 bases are TGTGCCAGCAGCCCCGGAGGAAACACCATATATTTT.

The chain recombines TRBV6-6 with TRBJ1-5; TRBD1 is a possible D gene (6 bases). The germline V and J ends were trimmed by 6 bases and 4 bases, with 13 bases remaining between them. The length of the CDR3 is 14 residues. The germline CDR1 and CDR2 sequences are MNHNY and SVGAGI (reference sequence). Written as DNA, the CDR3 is TGTGCCAGCAGGCCAGGGGAGGGGAATCAGCCCCAGCATTTT. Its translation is CASRPGEGNQPQHF.

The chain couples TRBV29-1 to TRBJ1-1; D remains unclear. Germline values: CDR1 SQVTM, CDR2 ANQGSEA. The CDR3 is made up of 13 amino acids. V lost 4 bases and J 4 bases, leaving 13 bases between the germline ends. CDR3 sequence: CSVAVRSGTEAFF. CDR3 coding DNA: TGCAGCGTTGCTGTACGGTCGGGCACTGAAGCTTTCTTT.

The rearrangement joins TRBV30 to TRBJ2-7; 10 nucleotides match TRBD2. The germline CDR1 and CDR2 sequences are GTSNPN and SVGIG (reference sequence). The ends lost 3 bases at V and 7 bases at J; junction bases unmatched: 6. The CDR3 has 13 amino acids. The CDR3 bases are TGTGCCTGGAGACGGAGCGGGGGGGCGGAGCAGTACTTC. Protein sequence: CAWRRSGGAEQYF.

CDR3 sequence (DNA): TGTGCCAGCAGCACAGGACACAGGAAACCCTACGAGCAGTACTTC. It encodes CASSTGHRKPYEQYF. V gene TRBV21-1 combines with J gene TRBJ2-7; the DNA was not used to check the table's D call, TRBD1. TRBV21-1 is labeled a pseudogene. The CDR3 is made up of 15 amino acids.

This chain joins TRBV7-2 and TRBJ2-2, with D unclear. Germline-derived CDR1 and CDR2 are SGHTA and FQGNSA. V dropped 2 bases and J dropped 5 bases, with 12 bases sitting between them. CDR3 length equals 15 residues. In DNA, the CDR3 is TGTGCCAGCAGCTTAATTCCGGGCTGGACCGGGGAGCTGTTTTTT. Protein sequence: CASSLIPGWTGELFF.

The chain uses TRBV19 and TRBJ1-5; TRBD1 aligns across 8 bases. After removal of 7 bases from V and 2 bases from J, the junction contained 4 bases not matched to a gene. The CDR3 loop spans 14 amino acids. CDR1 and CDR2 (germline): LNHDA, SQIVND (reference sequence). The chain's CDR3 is CASTGQGGNQPQHF. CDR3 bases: TGTGCCAGTACAGGACAGGGAGGCAATCAGCCCCAGCATTTT.

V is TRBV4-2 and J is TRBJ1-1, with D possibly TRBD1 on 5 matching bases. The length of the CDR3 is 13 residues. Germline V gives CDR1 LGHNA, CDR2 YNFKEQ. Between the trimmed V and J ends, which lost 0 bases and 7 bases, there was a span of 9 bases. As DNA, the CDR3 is TGTGCCAGCAGCCAAGAGGGACGGAGTGAAGCTTTCTTT. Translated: CASSQEGRSEAFF.

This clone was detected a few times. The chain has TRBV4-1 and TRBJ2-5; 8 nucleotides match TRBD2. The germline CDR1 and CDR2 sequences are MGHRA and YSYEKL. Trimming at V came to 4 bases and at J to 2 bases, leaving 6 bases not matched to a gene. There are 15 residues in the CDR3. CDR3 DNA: TGCGCCAGCAGCCGTTTAGCGGGGCCTCAAGAGACCCAGTACTTC. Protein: CASSRLAGPQETQYF.

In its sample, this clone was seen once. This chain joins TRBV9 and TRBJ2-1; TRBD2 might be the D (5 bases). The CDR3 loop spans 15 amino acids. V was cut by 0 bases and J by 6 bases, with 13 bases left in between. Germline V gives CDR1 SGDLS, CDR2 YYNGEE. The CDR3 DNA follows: TGTGCCAGCAGCGTAGGCATTAGCGTACTCAATGAGCAGTTCTTC. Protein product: CASSVGISVLNEQFF.

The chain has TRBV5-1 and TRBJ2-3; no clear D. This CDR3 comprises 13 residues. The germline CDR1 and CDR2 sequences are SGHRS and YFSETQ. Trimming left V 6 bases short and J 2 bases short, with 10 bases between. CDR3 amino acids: CASMEGITDTQYF. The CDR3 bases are TGCGCCAGCATGGAAGGTATCACAGATACGCAGTATTTT.

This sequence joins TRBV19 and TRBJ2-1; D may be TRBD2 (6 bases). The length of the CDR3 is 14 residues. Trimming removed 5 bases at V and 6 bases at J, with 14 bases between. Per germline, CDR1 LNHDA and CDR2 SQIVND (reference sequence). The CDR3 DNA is TGTGCCAGTAGTGTAGGACTACCCGTCAATGAGCAGTTCTTC. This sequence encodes CASSVGLPVNEQFF.

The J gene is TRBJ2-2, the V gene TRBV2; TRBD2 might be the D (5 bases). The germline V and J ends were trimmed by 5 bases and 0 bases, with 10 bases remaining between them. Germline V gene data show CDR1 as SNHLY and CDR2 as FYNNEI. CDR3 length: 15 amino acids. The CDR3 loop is CASSTRRSNTGELFF. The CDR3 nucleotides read TGTGCCAGCAGTACCAGGAGGTCGAACACCGGGGAGCTGTTTTTT.

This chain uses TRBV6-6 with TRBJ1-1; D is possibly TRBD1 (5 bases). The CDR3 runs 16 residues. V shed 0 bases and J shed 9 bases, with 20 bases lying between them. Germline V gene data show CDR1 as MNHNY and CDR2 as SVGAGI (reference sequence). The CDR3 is CASSYSNRGGPPKAFF. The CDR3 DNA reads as TGTGCCAGCAGTTACTCGAATCGTGGGGGTCCGCCTAAAGCTTTCTTT.

In DNA, the CDR3 is TGTGCCAGCAGATTCAGGAACACTGAAGCTTTCTTT. This encodes CASRFRNTEAFF. This chain uses TRBV28 with TRBJ1-1; unclear D gene. V lost 6 bases and J lost 1, with 6 bases in between. The germline gives CDR1 MDHEN, CDR2 SYDVKM. The CDR3 has 12 residues.

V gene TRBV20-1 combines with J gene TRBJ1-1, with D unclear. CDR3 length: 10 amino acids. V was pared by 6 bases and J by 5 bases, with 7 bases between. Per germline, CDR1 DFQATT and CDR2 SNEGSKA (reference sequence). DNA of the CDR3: TGCAGTGCCGAGAGGACTGAAGCTTTCTTT. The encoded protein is CSAERTEAFF.

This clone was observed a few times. The CDR3 nucleotides are TGCAGCCCATCCCCGGGACTGCCGAACACTGAAGCTTTCTTT. The encoded protein is CSPSPGLPNTEAFF. The V gene is TRBV29-1, the J gene TRBJ1-1, with TRBD1 as a possible D gene (5 bases). In germline, CDR1 is SQVTM, CDR2 ANQGSEA. This CDR3 region has 14 residues. V was clipped by 8 bases and J by 1 base, with 17 bases between them. The full variable domain, its missing parts supplied by reference TRBV29-1 and TRBJ1-1, is SAVISQKPSRDICQRGTSLTIQCQVDSQVTMMFWYRQQPGQSLTLIATANQGSEATYESGFVIDKFPISRPNLTFSTLTVSNMSPEDSSIYLCSPSPGLPNTEAFFGQGTRLTVV.